This T cell receptor (beta chain) was obtained from a study of Ad26.COV2.S vaccination and SARS-CoV-2 variants. Overall study findings and caveats: The authors reported substantial breadth in spike-specific CD8+ and CD4+ T cell responses after vaccination.

Germline values: CDR1 SGHTA, CDR2 FQGNSA. Germline trimming cut 1 base from V and 0 bases from J; bases unmatched to any gene: 6. The CDR3 is 16 residues long. Regarding treatment: some 20 received Ad26.COV2.S at low or high dose, single or two shots; about 5 received placebo; per-sample allocation not given. Day 63 after the first injection of vaccine or placebo was the sampling time. An Ad26 vector was used to express Wuhan-strain SARS-CoV-2 spike as the vaccine. TCRdb's copy holds only in-frame clones and misses some; the assay was immunoSEQ multiplex PCR. The table records roughly 240,000 clones, 88% of them present only once. Concerning this clone itself: Antigen specificity is unknown.

Sequenced material: peripheral blood, taken in a trial of Ad26.COV2.S vaccine versus placebo. The chain has TRBV7-2 and TRBJ2-7; 7 positions agree with TRBD2. The origin of this receptor is a person between 18 and 59 years old who received the Ad26.COV2.S COVID-19 vaccine or a placebo. CDR3 coding DNA: TGTGCCAGCAGCTTAGATTCCAGCGGGGCCTCCTACGAGCAGTACTTC. Encoded protein: CASSLDSSGASYEQYF.